This T cell receptor beta chain is drawn from a study of identical twins (dated by TCRdb to about 2016). For context, the study as a whole: TCR alpha and beta repertoires from monozygotic twins, unrelated adults of various ages and cord blood were deep-sequenced to test whether fetal clonotypes persist. To rule out contamination, the twin experiments were replicated at different times with different library preparation protocols.

Libraries were made using 5' RACE. Sequenced using an Illumina HiSeq 2000. A universal primer binding site was added through template switching, and the final cDNA carried a unique molecular identifier so that TCR cDNA molecules could be counted accurately. Specific primers in the conserved constant-segment region were used to synthesize first-strand cDNA for TCR alpha and beta chains. To control for contamination, every cDNA library was double barcoded, receiving both a SMART-Mk sample barcode and Illumina barcodes. TruSeq adapter sequences along with Illumina sample barcodes were introduced in two successive PCR steps. TCR alpha and beta cDNA libraries were sequenced on the Illumina HiSeq platform with custom primers. As for how the authors treated the data: MiGEC processed the raw reads to extract unique molecular identifiers, while MiXCR was used to determine the CDR3 positions. Recombination models were inferred per individual with the repgenHMM and IGoR tools using an EM algorithm. Shared clonotypes were analyzed with the tcR package in R, and sharing was normalized by the product of cloneset sizes. To study raw recombination free of thymic and clonal selection effects, out-of-frame nonproductive sequences were analyzed. The public reads were run again by TCRdb, first through fastp at Q25 and then through MiXCR, and only productive beta chains were kept. Under each unique CDR3 protein, matching rows form one entry showing the most common genes and DNA. The V and J calls were determined by TCRdb, not by the authors. Here the sample has under 800,000 distinct CDR3 sequences; around 21% occur a single time. In total, the top ten clones hold roughly 4% of the sample.

The full study reports these points: Fewer insertions were carried by abundant cord blood beta clonotypes, a similar but weaker trend appeared in young adult naive repertoires, and no such trend appeared in memory repertoires. Because the same donors could not be followed over many years, conclusions were based on cross-sectional statistical analysis. A weaker excess of twin sharing was found in beta out-of-frame sequences because the signal-to-noise ratio was lowered by fewer shared sequences. Out-of-frame TCR alpha sequences shared between twins showed an excess of low generation-probability sequences compared with coincidental sharing between unrelated individuals. In monozygotic twins, out-of-frame TCR alpha sharing was systematically underestimated by recombination models, although the models agreed with sharing between unrelated individuals. Invariant T cells such as MAIT and iNKT could partly confound zero-insertion analyses, though diverse VJ usage argued against this for most clonotypes.

Every donor was a healthy Caucasian. The twin cohort consisted of three pairs of female monozygotic twins, all aged roughly 18 to 30 years. RNA for TCR libraries was isolated from peripheral blood mononuclear cells. Points on this clonotype: This receptor's antigen is unknown. No per-base quality is available; no much larger clone lies one base away.

V is trimmed back by 3 bases and J by 5 bases, and the junction contains 6 bases that no gene match accounts for. Inclusive of the bounding cysteine and phenylalanine, the CDR3 is 14 residues long. The retained sequence is limited to the CDR3, 42 bases, with the frame set at the first base. The germline V gene specifies WSHSY as CDR1 and SAAADI as CDR2. The data also belong to a second study, concerning T cells expressing NK-cell markers. The second study's paper adds: In sorted CD3+CD56+NKG2C+, CD3+CD56+NKG2C- and CD3+CD56-NKG2C+ T-cell subsets from about 8 donors, TCR beta-chain repertoires were profiled. Among the eight sequenced donors, only one was HCMV-seronegative, while the other seven were HCMV-seropositive. In several experiments an anti-gammadeltaTCR antibody was added to restrict sorting to alphabetaTCR-expressing T cells. In a handful of donors, the dominant CD3+CD56+NKG2C+ clonotypes ranked among the top 10 CD8+ clonotypes, making up about 1.0-7.5% of CD8+ T cells. Those dominant clonotypes were again the most abundant among CD3+CD56-NKG2C+ cells in several donors, at about 25-60.1%. Whether the expanded NKG2C-expressing T cell clones were specific for HCMV antigens remained unclear. All eight donors whose samples were sequenced were randomly selected healthy volunteers, three of them men and five women. To determine HCMV serostatus, a commercial ELISA kit was used to detect HCMV-specific IgG in serum. For more than five donors, bulk peripheral blood T-cell repertoires were additionally sequenced from unsorted PBMC. MIGEC handled demultiplexing of the reads and grouping by UMI, while MiTCR was used to assemble and quantify clonotypes. To remove erroneous sequences, TCR cDNA sequences were retained only when supported by two or more reads. Downstream repertoire analysis used the tcR package, and clonotypes were matched across fractions by CDR3 nucleotide sequence plus V segment. VDJmatch was used to annotate antigen specificity against VDJdb, with one amino acid substitution allowed in CDR3.

The origin of this receptor is a woman between 18 and 30 years old in good health. The material sequenced was PBMCs. The rearranged chain carries TRBV10-2 and TRBJ2-5; 7 middle bases align to TRBD2. The DNA is TGCGCCAGCAGTGAAGCGGGACTTACGGAGACCCAGTACTTC. This sequence encodes CASSEAGLTETQYF.